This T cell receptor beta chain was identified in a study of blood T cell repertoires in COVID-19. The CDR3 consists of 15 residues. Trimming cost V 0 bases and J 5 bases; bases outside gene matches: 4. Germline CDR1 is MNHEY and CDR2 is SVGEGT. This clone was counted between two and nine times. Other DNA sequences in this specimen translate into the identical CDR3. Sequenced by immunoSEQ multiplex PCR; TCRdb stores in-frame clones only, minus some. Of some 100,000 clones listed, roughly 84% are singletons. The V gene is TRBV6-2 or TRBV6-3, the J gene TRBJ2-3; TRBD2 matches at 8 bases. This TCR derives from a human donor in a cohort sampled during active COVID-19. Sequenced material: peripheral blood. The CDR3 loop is CASSYSSAGVDTQYF. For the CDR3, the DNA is TGTGCCAGCAGTTACTCATCAGCGGGGGTAGATACGCAGTATTTT.